The 30 T cell receptor beta chains below all came from one sample that was sequenced in a study of blood T cell repertoires in COVID-19. Clones were read by immunoSEQ multiplex PCR, and TCRdb kept only the in-frame ones, dropping some. The repertoire has approximately 60,000 clones, almost 85% of them found once; the top ten carry approximately 20%. The sequencing sample was made of peripheral blood. The receptors shown here come from a human donor in a cohort sampled during active COVID-19.

The gene calls are TRBV25-1 and TRBJ2-7; a weak D match, TRBD1 (5 bases). This CDR3 contains 14 residues. CDR1 MGHDK and CDR2 SYGVNS come from the germline V gene. V was shortened by 1 base and J by 2 bases, with 9 bases between the two germline ends. CDR3 loop: CASSESLGAYEQYF. The CDR3, as DNA: TGTGCCAGCAGTGAATCGCTAGGGGCCTACGAGCAGTACTTC.

This clone has a handful of counts. The V and J genes are TRBV19 and TRBJ2-2, with D maybe TRBD2 (6 bases). V was pared by 3 bases and J by 5 bases, with 10 bases between. Germline CDR1 and CDR2: LNHDA and SQIVND (reference sequence). This CDR3 has 14 residues. CDR3 sequence (DNA): TGTGCCAGTAGTATCGGGGGATGGACCGGGGAGCTGTTTTTT. It translates to CASSIGGWTGELFF.

This sequence joins TRBV7-8 and TRBJ2-1; D might be TRBD2 (5 bases). CDR3 length: 12 amino acids. Germline V gene data show CDR1 as SGHVS and CDR2 as FQNEAQ. Trimming removed 1 base from V and 10 bases from J, with 8 bases in between. Here the CDR3 reads CASSLVGGEQFF. The CDR3 DNA is TGTGCCAGCAGCTTAGTAGGAGGCGAGCAGTTCTTC.

The V gene is TRBV13, the J gene TRBJ2-7; the match to TRBD2 covers 7 bases. Trimming cost V 3 bases and J 12 bases; bases outside gene matches: 8. CDR3 length: 12 residues. Germline V gene data show CDR1 as PRHDT and CDR2 as FYEKMQ (reference sequence). CDR3 in amino acids: CASSFLSGAPYF. The CDR3 coding sequence is TGTGCCAGCAGCTTCCTCAGCGGGGCTCCGTACTTC. Variable domain in full (rest from reference TRBV13 and TRBJ2-7): AAGVIQSPRHLIKEKRETATLKCYPIPRHDTVYWYQQGPGQDPQFLISFYEKMQSDKGSIPDRFSAQQFSDYHSELNMSSLELGDSALYFCASSFLSGAPYFGPGTRLTVT.

This chain connects TRBV11-3 to TRBJ2-7; no clear D gene. The CDR3 totals 14 residues. Per the germline V gene, CDR1 is SGHNT and CDR2 is YENEEA. V lost 0 bases and J 0 bases, leaving 6 bases between the germline ends. The CDR3 here is CASSLDPSSYEQYF. The CDR3 DNA is TGTGCCAGCAGCTTAGATCCGAGCTCCTACGAGCAGTACTTC.

V and J are TRBV9 and TRBJ2-7; D gene uncertain. V dropped 0 bases and J dropped 6 bases, with 13 bases sitting between them. Germline assignment: CDR1 SGDLS and CDR2 YYNGEE. This CDR3 region has 14 residues. CDR3: CASSVAPERGEQYF. Here the CDR3 DNA reads TGTGCCAGCAGCGTAGCGCCTGAGCGAGGCGAGCAGTACTTC.

The V and J genes are TRBV10-3 and TRBJ2-1; D call uncertain. CDR1 and CDR2 (germline): ENHRY, SYGVKD. V was pared by 8 bases and J by 3 bases, with 5 bases between. The CDR3 loop spans 11 amino acids. The CDR3 is CAILVYNEQFF. Written as DNA, the CDR3 is TGTGCCATCCTCGTCTACAATGAGCAGTTCTTC.

V usage is TRBV3-1 (or the pseudogene TRBV3-2) and J usage is TRBJ2-7, with a possible D match to TRBD2 (5 bases). In germline, CDR1 is LGHDT, CDR2 YNNKEL (reference sequence). CDR3 length equals 14 residues. V was clipped by 1 base and J by 3 bases, with 10 bases between them. The chain's CDR3 is CASSQGLTSYEQYF. The CDR3, as DNA: TGTGCCAGCAGCCAAGGACTTACTAGCTACGAGCAGTACTTC.

V gene TRBV9 combines with J gene TRBJ2-1, with 9 bases aligning to TRBD1. Looked up from germline, CDR1 is SGDLS and CDR2 is YYNGEE. The CDR3 consists of 15 residues. V lost 3 bases and J lost 2; bases outside the gene matches: 3. This CDR3 reads CASSEGQGPYNEQFF. CDR3 bases: TGTGCCAGCAGCGAAGGACAGGGGCCCTACAATGAGCAGTTCTTC.

The CDR3 bases are TGTGCCAGCAGTGATGCGGACAGGAATCAGCCCCAGCATTTT. Protein product: CASSDADRNQPQHF. This chain links TRBV6-1 with TRBJ1-5; TRBD1 matches 7 bases. The CDR3 has 14 amino acids. The germline V gene has CDR1 MNHNS and CDR2 SASEGT. Trimming at V came to 3 bases and at J to 4 bases, leaving 3 bases not matched to a gene.

The chain has TRBV9 and TRBJ2-6; D is perhaps TRBD2 (5 bases). Trimming removed 0 bases at V and 0 bases at J, with 10 bases between. The CDR3 extends over 17 amino acids. CDR1 and CDR2 (germline): SGDLS, YYNGEE. For the CDR3, the DNA is TGTGCCAGCAGCGTAGTTGACGAGGGCTCTGGGGCCAACGTCCTGACTTTC. Residues: CASSVVDEGSGANVLTF.

The gene calls are TRBV27 and TRBJ2-4; 8 bases line up with TRBD1. Losses at the gene ends were 6 bases for V and 9 bases for J; bases not matched to a gene: 13. Germline values: CDR1 MNHEY, CDR2 SMNVEV (reference sequence). This CDR3 contains 15 residues. The CDR3 DNA is TGTGCCAGCAGCCAACAAACGGACAGGGCAGTCATTCAGTACTTC. Its translation: CASSQQTDRAVIQYF.

CDR3 loop: CASSLGTGGVLYGYTF. The CDR3 region has the DNA TGTGCCAGCAGCTTAGGGACAGGGGGGGTCCTCTATGGCTACACCTTC. The chain has TRBV11-2 and TRBJ1-2; 10 nucleotides match TRBD1. The CDR3 runs to 16 residues. The V gene's germline CDR1 is SGHAT and CDR2 FQNNGV. V lost 1 base, J lost 4 bases, and 6 bases stayed unmatched.

The chain uses TRBV9 and TRBJ2-1, with D hard to call. This CDR3 is built from 15 residues. V lost 4 bases and J lost 0, with 11 bases in between. Germline CDR1 is SGDLS and CDR2 is YYNGEE. The DNA for the CDR3 is TGTGCCAGCAGCACGACTGAGAGCTCCTACAATGAGCAGTTCTTC. Translating gives CASSTTESSYNEQFF.

This rearrangement joins TRBV7-9 to TRBJ2-2; 16 nucleotides align to TRBD2. The V and J ends lost 5 bases and 4 bases, in that order; junction bases with no gene match: 10. The V gene's germline CDR1 is SEHNR and CDR2 FQNEAQ (reference sequence). There are 19 residues in the CDR3. The CDR3 DNA is TGTGCCAGCAGCATGGGACTAGCGGGGGGGCCTATATCCACCGGGGAGCTGTTTTTT. This translates into CASSMGLAGGPISTGELFF.

The table lists this clone with a few counts. The chain recombines TRBV11-2 with TRBJ1-5, with TRBD1 matching 9 bases. The CDR3 totals 13 residues. The trim removed 5 bases at V and 6 bases at J, leaving 2 bases unmatched. Germline CDR1 and CDR2: SGHAT and FQNNGV. The CDR3 coding sequence is TGTGCCAGCAGCCGGGACAGGGTTCAGCCCCAGCATTTT. This gives the protein CASSRDRVQPQHF.

This chain joins TRBV24-1 and TRBJ1-5; D may be TRBD1 (5 bases). The V and J ends lost 5 bases and 6 bases respectively, with 10 bases between them. The germline gives CDR1 KGHDR, CDR2 SFDVKD. The CDR3 has 13 amino acids. CDR3 region: CATSVGGGQPQHF. The CDR3 region has the DNA TGTGCCACCAGTGTTGGGGGGGGTCAGCCCCAGCATTTT.

This chain connects TRBV5-4 to TRBJ1-6; no reliable D call. From germline, CDR1 is SGHNT and CDR2 YYREEE (reference sequence). The germline V and J ends were trimmed by 0 bases and 5 bases, with 9 bases remaining between them. This CDR3 is built from 15 residues. CDR3 sequence (DNA): TGTGCCAGCAGCTTGGGGCAGACAAATAATTCACCCCTCCACTTT. Translated, it gives CASSLGQTNNSPLHF.

The count of this clone is one. This chain joins TRBV4-1 and TRBJ1-2; no reliable D call. With 0 bases removed from V and 6 bases from J, the gap between germline ends came to 14 bases. CDR1 is MGHRA and CDR2 is YSYEKL in the germline V gene. The CDR3 spans 15 residues. The CDR3 DNA reads as TGCGCCAGCAGCCAAGATCCCGTGGCAATTGATGGCTACACCTTC. Residues: CASSQDPVAIDGYTF.

CDR3 nucleotide sequence: TGCGCCAGCAGCCAGGACAGTTCGGGGACCGGGGAGCTGTTTTTT. Its protein product is CASSQDSSGTGELFF. The rearrangement joins TRBV4-1 to TRBJ2-2; TRBD1 might be the D (6 bases). Trimming left V 3 bases short and J 5 bases short, with 13 bases between. The CDR3 spans 15 residues. CDR1 is MGHRA, CDR2 YSYEKL, per germline.

This chain connects TRBV7-3 to TRBJ2-3, with 7 positions matching TRBD1. V was pared by 5 bases and J by 1 base, with 9 bases of the junction left unmatched. This CDR3 is 16 amino acids long. The V gene's germline CDR1 is SGHTA and CDR2 FQGTGA. The CDR3 sequence is CASSPSGRGRTDTQYF. The CDR3 DNA is TGTGCCAGCAGCCCTAGTGGTAGGGGGCGCACAGATACGCAGTATTTT.

The chain is built from TRBV11-2 and TRBJ2-3, with D unresolved. The CDR3 contains 13 residues. Germline CDR1 SGHAT, CDR2 FQNNGV. Trimming removed 2 bases at V and 7 bases at J, with 10 bases between. CDR3 sequence reads: CASSLLQSHTQYF. CDR3 bases: TGTGCCAGCAGCTTATTACAGTCCCATACGCAGTATTTT.

This clone appeared a single time. The V gene is TRBV4-1, the J gene TRBJ2-3, with 7 bases matching TRBD2. Looked up from germline, CDR1 is MGHRA and CDR2 is YSYEKL. V lost 5 bases to trimming and J lost 4 bases; unmatched junction nucleotides: 6. The CDR3 length is 14 residues. CDR3 in amino acids: CASSSSRGADTQYF. Here the CDR3 DNA reads TGCGCCAGCAGCTCAAGCCGGGGGGCAGATACGCAGTATTTT.

This rearrangement joins TRBV29-1 to TRBJ2-7; D unclear. This CDR3 region has 13 residues. Trimming stripped 7 bases from V and 5 bases from J, with 18 bases between. Germline V lookup: CDR1 SQVTM, CDR2 ANQGSEA. The CDR3 DNA reads TGCAGCGCAGCCGGCGGCAGTAGGCACGAGCAGTACTTC. This sequence encodes CSAAGGSRHEQYF.

The chain joins TRBV27 to TRBJ2-3; D is perhaps TRBD2 (6 bases). Germline V CDR1 and CDR2: MNHEY, SMNVEV (reference sequence). The CDR3 runs to 18 residues. V gave up 1 base and J gave up 4 bases, with 21 bases separating them. The CDR3 DNA is TGTGCCAGCAGTTTATTCGGTATTGGAAGGGAGGTATCAGATACGCAGTATTTT. The encoded protein is CASSLFGIGREVSDTQYF.

The chain carries TRBV28 and TRBJ1-1, with 10 bases fitting TRBD1. The V gene's germline CDR1 is MDHEN and CDR2 SYDVKM. The CDR3 extends over 15 amino acids. The V segment lost 8 bases and the J segment 1 base; nucleotides outside the gene matches: 7. In DNA, the CDR3 is TGTGCCAGCCGTGGACAGGGGGTCGCGAACACTGAAGCTTTCTTT. Its translation is CASRGQGVANTEAFF.

The V call is TRBV12-3 or TRBV12-4, the J call TRBJ2-3; a weak D match, TRBD1 (5 bases). V lost 8 bases and J lost 6, with 9 bases in between. The CDR3 is made up of 11 amino acids. The CDR3 nucleotides are TGTGCCAGCGCCAACAGGGATACGCAGTATTTT. Translation gives CASANRDTQYF.

The chain recombines TRBV6-1 with TRBJ1-2; D remains ambiguous. This CDR3 is 13 amino acids long. Trimming cost V 1 base and J 6 bases, with 9 bases left between them. The germline V gene encodes CDR1 MNHNS and CDR2 SASEGT. The CDR3 DNA reads as TGTGCCAGCAGTGAAGGGTCCACGGATGGCTACACCTTC. This codes for CASSEGSTDGYTF.

The genes are TRBV7-2 and TRBJ1-5; tentatively, D is TRBD1 (5 bases). Germline V CDR1 and CDR2: SGHTA, FQGNSA. V was pared by 2 bases and J by 0 bases, with 8 bases between. The CDR3 runs 15 residues. The CDR3 DNA is TGTGCCAGCAGCTTACTGACAGATAGCAATCAGCCCCAGCATTTT. The encoded protein is CASSLLTDSNQPQHF.

This clone was picked up a small number of times. V and J are TRBV19 and TRBJ1-5; 7 bases map to TRBD1. V shed 3 bases, J shed 2 bases, and the junction held 1 base outside the gene matches. Germline CDR1 LNHDA, CDR2 SQIVND (reference sequence). This CDR3 has 14 residues. As DNA, the CDR3 is TGTGCCAGTAGTATTACAGGGGGCAATCAGCCCCAGCATTTT. Its protein is CASSITGGNQPQHF. Full variable domain (missing parts from reference TRBV19 and TRBJ1-5): DGGITQSPKYLFRKEGQNVTLSCEQNLNHDAMYWYRQDPGQGLRLIYYSQIVNDFQKGDIAEGYSVSREKKESFPLTVTSAQKNPTAFYLCASSITGGNQPQHFGDGTRLSIL.